This T cell receptor (beta chain) was found in a study of cytotoxic CD8 clonotypes in ibrutinib-treated CLL. At the level of the study: There were, on average, nearly 260,000 productive templates and some 90,000 productive rearrangements per sample.

Assay used: immunoSEQ multiplex PCR; TCRdb lists only in-frame clones, some missing. The data show 250,000 to 350,000 clones, more than 70% seen once. Study-wide results and caveats: Lymph node repertoires were not studied, and sampling times were unmatched. Whereas clonality rose at ibrutinib response, it declined toward baseline at progression. Pretreatment clonality was elevated relative to age-matched healthy donors and paralleled circulating CD8+ T-cell counts.

This clone was recorded once. Its antigen remains unknown. Germline V gene sequence: CDR1 SGHRS, CDR2 YFSETQ. CDR3 length: 15 residues. Trimming took off 0 bases at V and 4 bases at J, with 13 bases between the two ends. The gene calls are TRBV5-1 and TRBJ1-2; TRBD1 is a possible D gene (5 bases). Source: PBMCs, taken at disease progression, from a patient treated with ibrutinib. This TCR derives from a human donor with chronic lymphocytic leukemia. The CDR3 protein is CASSLGGDRSYGYTF. CDR3 coding DNA: TGCGCCAGCAGCTTGGGGGGCGACAGAAGCTATGGCTACACCTTC. The entire variable domain, with the rest obtained from reference TRBV5-1 and TRBJ1-2, is as follows: KAGVTQTPRYLIKTRGQQVTLSCSPISGHRSVSWYQQTPGQGLQFLFEYFSETQRNKGNFPGRFSGRQFSNSRSEMNVSTLELGDSALYLCASSLGGDRSYGYTFGSGTRLTVV.